This T cell receptor beta chain was sequenced in a study of radiotherapy plus CTLA-4 blockade in lung cancer listed by TCRdb under 2018. Regarding the complete study: Among enrolled patients, about 19% had an objective response and 25% to 40% reached disease control.

This clone was seen a handful of times. The antigen it binds to is not known. Within one base of it there is no much larger clone, and no base qualities were kept. Receptor amplification or capture employed the immunoSEQ multiplex PCR assay. What TCRdb holds here is the immuneACCESS table cut down to in-frame rearrangements. Part of the clones is not present; checked against another copy, under half of the missing clones reflect an unresolved V gene, and the others are unexplained. Here the sample has over 35,000 clones; roughly three quarters occur a single time. Together, the top ten hold roughly 3% of the sample. The study tested focal radiation therapy combined with CTLA-4 blockade (ipilimumab) in patients with chemo-refractory metastatic non-small-cell lung cancer. Results and caveats for the whole study, not just this receptor: The strongest predictors of response were reported to be early dynamic shifts in blood T cell clones along with a rise in serum interferon-beta following radiation. TCR clones derived from tumors expanded in peripheral blood after treatment with radiotherapy and ipilimumab.

There are 14 amino acids in the CDR3, from cysteine to phenylalanine inclusive. Only the CDR3 portion is preserved as DNA: 42 bases, with reading frame beginning at the first base. V was cut back by 0 bases and J by 2 bases, leaving a gap of 8 bases between them. CDR1 SGHKS and CDR2 YYEKEE were looked up in the germline V gene (reference sequence). Recombination joined TRBV5-5 with TRBJ1-2; no D gene is confidently identified. This TCR came from a human donor with non-small cell lung cancer whose response to radiotherapy plus ipilimumab could not be evaluated. Here the sequenced sample was peripheral blood, taken from a patient treated with radiotherapy plus ipilimumab. The base sequence is TGTGCCAGCAGCTTGGGGCTCAGGAACTATGGCTACACCTTC. Translated, it gives CASSLGLRNYGYTF.